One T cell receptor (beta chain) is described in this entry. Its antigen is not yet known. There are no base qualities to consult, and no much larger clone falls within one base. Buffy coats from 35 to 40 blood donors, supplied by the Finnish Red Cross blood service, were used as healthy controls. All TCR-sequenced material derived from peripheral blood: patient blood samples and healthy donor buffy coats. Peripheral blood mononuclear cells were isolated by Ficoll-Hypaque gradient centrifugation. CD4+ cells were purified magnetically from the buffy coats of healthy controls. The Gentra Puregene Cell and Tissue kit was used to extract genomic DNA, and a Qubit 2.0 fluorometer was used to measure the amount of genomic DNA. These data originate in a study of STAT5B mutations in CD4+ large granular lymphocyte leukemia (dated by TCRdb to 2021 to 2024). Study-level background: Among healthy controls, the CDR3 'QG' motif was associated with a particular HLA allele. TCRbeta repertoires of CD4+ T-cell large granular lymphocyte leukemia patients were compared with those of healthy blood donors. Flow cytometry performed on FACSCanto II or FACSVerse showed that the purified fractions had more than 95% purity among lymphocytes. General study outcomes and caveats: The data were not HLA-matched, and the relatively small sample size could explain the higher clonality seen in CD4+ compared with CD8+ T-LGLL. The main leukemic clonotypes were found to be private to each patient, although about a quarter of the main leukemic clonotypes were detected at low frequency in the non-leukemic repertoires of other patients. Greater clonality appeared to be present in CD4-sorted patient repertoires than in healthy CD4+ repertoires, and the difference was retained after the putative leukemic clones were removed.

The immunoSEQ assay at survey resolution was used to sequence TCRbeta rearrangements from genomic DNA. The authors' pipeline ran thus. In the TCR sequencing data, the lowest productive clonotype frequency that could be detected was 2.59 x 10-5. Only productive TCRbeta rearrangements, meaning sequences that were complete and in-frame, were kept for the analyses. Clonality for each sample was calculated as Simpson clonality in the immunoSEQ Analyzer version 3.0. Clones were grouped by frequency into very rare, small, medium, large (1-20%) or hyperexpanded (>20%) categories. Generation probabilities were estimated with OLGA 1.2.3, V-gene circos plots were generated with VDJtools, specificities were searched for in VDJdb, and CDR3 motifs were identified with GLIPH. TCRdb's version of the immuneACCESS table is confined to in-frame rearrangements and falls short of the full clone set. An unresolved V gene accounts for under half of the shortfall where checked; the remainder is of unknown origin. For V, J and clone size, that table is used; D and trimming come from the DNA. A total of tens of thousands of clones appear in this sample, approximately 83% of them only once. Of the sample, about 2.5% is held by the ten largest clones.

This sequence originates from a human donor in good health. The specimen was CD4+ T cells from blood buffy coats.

The nucleotides are TGCGCCAGCAGCCAAAATCCCCCTAAGGGAGAGACCCAGTACTTC. It encodes CASSQNPPKGETQYF. Here the chain combines TRBV5-1 and TRBJ2-5, with no D gene named confidently. The CDR3 sequence holds 15 residues, the cysteine and phenylalanine included. Only the CDR3 portion is preserved as DNA: 45 bases, with reading frame beginning at the first base. As encoded in the germline V gene, CDR1 is SGHRS while CDR2 is YFSETQ. V is reduced by 4 bases and J by 4 bases, leaving a spacing of 17 bases between them.